A selection of T cell receptor beta chains follows, all from one sample in a study of T cell responses to AZD1222 COVID-19 vaccine. Sequencing was performed with immunoSEQ multiplex PCR; in TCRdb, only in-frame clones are kept and a portion is missing. The table lists approximately 140,000 clones, 75% to 95% of them singletons. Specimen: peripheral blood, collected 28 days after the second AZD1222 dose. The receptor set was obtained from an adult who received the AZD1222 COVID-19 vaccine. Each CDR3 is given with its conserved first and last residue. Fields, in order: D gene, V gene, J gene, clone size, CDR3 protein, CDR3 DNA. The D gene is left open where the match is weak. Some rows have no size entry. The others give once, few or many, or a class for an expanded clone.

>.|TRBV11-2|TRBJ2-7|.
CASSLDLQTYEQYF
TGTGCCAGCAGCTTAGATTTGCAGACCTACGAGCAGTACTTC
>.|TRBV7-2|TRBJ2-1|.
CASSLLGGKNNEQFF
TGTGCCAGCAGCTTATTAGGCGGGAAGAACAATGAGCAGTTCTTC
>.|TRBV27|TRBJ1-1|.
CASMGQMNTEAFF
TGTGCCAGCATGGGGCAGATGAACACTGAAGCTTTCTTT
>TRBD1|TRBV4-1|TRBJ1-1|.
CASSPRGRDTEAFF
TGCGCCAGCAGCCCCAGGGGGCGGGACACTGAAGCTTTCTTT
>.|TRBV5-1|TRBJ1-3|once
CASSEGAGNTIYF
TGCGCCAGCAGCGAAGGGGCTGGAAACACCATATATTTT
>.|TRBV12-3/TRBV12-4|TRBJ2-1|once
CASSLDHEQFF
TGTGCCAGCAGTTTGGATCATGAGCAGTTCTTC
>TRBD2|TRBV27|TRBJ2-1|.
CASRLAGPYNEQFF
TGTGCCAGCAGACTAGCGGGGCCCTACAATGAGCAGTTCTTC
>TRBD1|TRBV6-5|TRBJ1-1|.
CASTLGQGMDTEAFF
TGTGCCAGCACCCTGGGACAGGGGATGGACACTGAAGCTTTCTTT
>TRBD1|TRBV24-1|TRBJ2-3|.
CATSAAGGFRDTQYF
TGTGCCACCAGTGCTGCAGGGGGTTTTAGGGATACGCAGTATTTT
>TRBD1|TRBV7-8|TRBJ1-1|.
CASSYLVGTTGDLEAFF
TGTGCCAGCAGCTACCTGGTGGGGACGACAGGGGACCTTGAAGCTTTCTTT
>TRBD1|TRBV7-9|TRBJ1-3|.
CASSFSSRQGLNTIYF
TGTGCCAGCAGCTTTTCATCCCGACAGGGGTTAAACACCATATATTTT
>.|TRBV11-3|TRBJ2-5|.
CASSDGVGETQYF
TGTGCCAGCAGTGACGGGGTTGGGGAGACCCAGTACTTC